This T cell receptor beta chain was recovered during a study of cytomegalovirus exposure and HLA in healthy donors. Study-level results: Certain indistinguishable V segments, among them TRBV6-2 and TRBV6-3, were excluded. A later analysis revealed that TCR association rates differed between HLA loci, peaking at DRB1 and bottoming out at HLA-C.

This clone turned up a few times. What it recognizes is unknown. Germline-derived CDR1 and CDR2 are MDHEN and SYDVKM. This CDR3 is 11 amino acids long. Vbeta (60) and Jbeta (13) primers were used in the PCR. Assay used: immunoSEQ multiplex PCR; TCRdb lists only in-frame clones, some missing. The sample includes under 200,000 clones, about 64% of them seen just once. The rearrangement uses TRBV28 and TRBJ2-5; no firm D call. The end of the DNA aligns better with TRBJ2-7, so the J call may be wrong. Sequenced: PBMCs. This receptor was obtained from a man aged 50-59 years in good health and CMV-seronegative. The chain's CDR3 is CASRFYYEQYF. DNA of the CDR3: TGTGCCAGCAGGTTCTACTACGAGCAGTACTTC.